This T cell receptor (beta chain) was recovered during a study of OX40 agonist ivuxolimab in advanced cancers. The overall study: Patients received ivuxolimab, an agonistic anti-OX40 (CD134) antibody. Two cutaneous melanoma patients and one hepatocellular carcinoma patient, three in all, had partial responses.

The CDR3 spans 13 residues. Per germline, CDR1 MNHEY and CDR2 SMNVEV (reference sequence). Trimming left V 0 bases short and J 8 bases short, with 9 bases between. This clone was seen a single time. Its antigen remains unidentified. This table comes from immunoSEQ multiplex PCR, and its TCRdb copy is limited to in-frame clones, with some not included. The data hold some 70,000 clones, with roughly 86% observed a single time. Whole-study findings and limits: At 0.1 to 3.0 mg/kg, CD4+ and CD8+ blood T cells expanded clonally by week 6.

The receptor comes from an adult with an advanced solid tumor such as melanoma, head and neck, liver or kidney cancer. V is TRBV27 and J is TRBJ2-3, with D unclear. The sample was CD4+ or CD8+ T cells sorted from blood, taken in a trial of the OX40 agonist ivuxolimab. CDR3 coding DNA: TGTGCCAGCAGTTTATCCCCCCTTAGTACGCAGTATTTT. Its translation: CASSLSPLSTQYF.